What follows are 29 T cell receptor beta chains derived from one specimen sequenced in a study of blood T cell repertoires in COVID-19. Repertoires were generated with immunoSEQ multiplex PCR, while TCRdb's copy carries only in-frame clones and drops some. This sample has under 300,000 clones; 89% occur once, and the top ten carry about 2%. Sample: PBMCs or T cells enriched from blood (not recorded which). The receptor source for this set is a woman aged 60 to 75 who had recovered from COVID-19.

V gene TRBV19 combines with J gene TRBJ1-2; the D is unclear. The CDR3 runs 14 residues. Trimming took off 4 bases at V and 2 bases at J, with 11 bases between the two ends. CDR1 and CDR2 from the germline V gene are LNHDA and SQIVND (reference sequence). As DNA, the CDR3 is TGTGCCAGTAGTAAGGAGGGCGGCAACTATGGCTACACCTTC. It codes for CASSKEGGNYGYTF.

The sample holds one count of this clone. The chain employs TRBV5-1 and TRBJ2-5; maybe TRBD2 (6 bases). Trimming removed 6 bases from V and 7 bases from J, with 22 bases in between. The V gene's germline CDR1 is SGHRS and CDR2 YFSETQ. The length of the CDR3 is 15 residues. The CDR3 protein is CASKPGLVQTLTQYF. The DNA for the CDR3 is TGCGCCAGCAAGCCGGGACTCGTACAGACGTTGACCCAGTACTTC.

This clone was seen a handful of times. V usage is TRBV7-3 and J usage is TRBJ2-1; the D gene is possibly TRBD2 (6 bases). Trimming removed 6 bases at V and 0 bases at J, with 12 bases between. Germline loops: CDR1 SGHTA, CDR2 FQGTGA. This CDR3 is 15 amino acids long. The CDR3 coding sequence is TGTGCCAGCAGAGCACTAGCCGGCTCCTACAATGAGCAGTTCTTC. It codes for CASRALAGSYNEQFF. The whole variable domain, filled in from reference TRBV7-3 and TRBJ2-1, reads GAGVSQTPSNKVTEKGKYVELRCDPISGHTALYWYRQSLGQGPEFLIYFQGTGAADDSGLPNDRFFAVRPEGSVSTLKIQRTERGDSAVYLCASRALAGSYNEQFFGPGTRLTVL.

The rearrangement links TRBV4-2 to TRBJ1-2; TRBD1 might be the D (6 bases). The CDR3 covers 17 residues. CDR1 and CDR2 from the germline V gene are LGHNA and YNFKEQ. The V gene lost 1 base and the J gene lost 2 bases, with 17 bases spanning the gap. The CDR3 reads CASSQVEQGLGNYGYTF. For the CDR3, the DNA is TGTGCCAGCAGCCAAGTTGAACAGGGTCTGGGCAACTATGGCTACACCTTC.

This clone appeared a few times. J is TRBJ2-3 and V is TRBV7-2; TRBD2 matches at 7 bases. From germline, CDR1 is SGHTA and CDR2 FQGNSA. CDR3 length: 15 residues. The V segment lost 5 bases and the J segment 0 bases; nucleotides outside the gene matches: 5. In DNA, the CDR3 is TGTGCCAGCAGCCGGGACTACCTTAGCACAGATACGCAGTATTTT. Residues: CASSRDYLSTDTQYF.

The chain couples TRBV6-5 to TRBJ2-3; the D gene is possibly TRBD2 (6 bases). The CDR3 consists of 13 residues. With 2 bases removed from V and 7 bases from J, the gap between germline ends came to 10 bases. CDR1 and CDR2 (germline): MNHEY, SVGAGI. The CDR3 is CASSYPGTYTQYF. The CDR3 coding sequence is TGTGCCAGCAGTTACCCCGGGACTTATACGCAGTATTTT.

This rearrangement joins TRBV5-1 to TRBJ2-1; perhaps TRBD2 as D (6 bases). V lost 0 bases and J lost 0, with 7 bases in between. The germline V gene has CDR1 SGHRS and CDR2 YFSETQ. The length of the CDR3 is 15 residues. This CDR3 is CASSLGGASYNEQFF. The CDR3 DNA is TGCGCCAGCAGCTTGGGCGGGGCCTCCTACAATGAGCAGTTCTTC.

The gene calls are TRBV28 and TRBJ1-1; TRBD1 matches 7 bases. Germline values: CDR1 MDHEN, CDR2 SYDVKM. Trimming cost V 6 bases and J 4 bases; bases outside gene matches: 5. CDR3 length: 13 amino acids. DNA of the CDR3: TGTGCCAGCAGGGGGACAGCCATCACTGAAGCTTTCTTT. Its protein is CASRGTAITEAFF.

V is TRBV29-1 and J is TRBJ1-1, with D possibly being TRBD1 (6 bases). CDR1 SQVTM and CDR2 ANQGSEA come from the germline V gene. Deletions cut 4 bases from V and 1 base from J, with 13 bases between. This CDR3 has 14 amino acids. CDR3 residues: CSVVAGAANTEAFF. The CDR3 nucleotides read TGCAGCGTTGTTGCAGGGGCCGCGAACACTGAAGCTTTCTTT. Supplemented by reference TRBV29-1 and TRBJ1-1, the full variable domain reads SAVISQKPSRDICQRGTSLTIQCQVDSQVTMMFWYRQQPGQSLTLIATANQGSEATYESGFVIDKFPISRPNLTFSTLTVSNMSPEDSSIYLCSVVAGAANTEAFFGQGTRLTVV.

The sample holds one count of this clone. The chain couples TRBV5-8 to TRBJ1-3, with D possibly TRBD1 on 5 matching bases. The V end was cut by 3 bases, the J end by 3 bases, with 10 bases between. This CDR3 contains 14 residues. CDR1 is SGHTS and CDR2 is YDEGEE in the germline V gene. CDR3 residues: CASSYQTVGNTIYF. Written as DNA, the CDR3 is TGTGCCAGCAGCTACCAGACAGTTGGAAACACCATATATTTT. The variable domain in full, with the rest retrieved from reference TRBV5-8 and TRBJ1-3, is EAGVTQSPTHLIKTRGQQATLRCSPISGHTSVYWYQQALGLGLQFLLWYDEGEERNRGNFPPRFSGRQFPNYSSELNVNALELEDSALYLCASSYQTVGNTIYFGEGSWLTVV.

V gene TRBV14 combines with J gene TRBJ2-1; possibly TRBD2 for D (6 bases). Germline CDR1 SGHDN, CDR2 FVKESK. The CDR3 consists of 13 residues. Deletions cut 0 bases from V and 11 bases from J, with 11 bases between. CDR3 region: CASSQDYGGKQFF. The CDR3 DNA reads TGTGCCAGCAGCCAAGATTACGGGGGAAAGCAGTTCTTC.

The CDR3 coding sequence is TGTGCCAGCAGCGTAGAACCCCGGGACAGGGGTCAGCAGTACTTC. Translated: CASSVEPRDRGQQYF. The chain is built from TRBV9 and TRBJ2-7; TRBD1 matches 10 bases. Per the germline V gene, CDR1 is SGDLS and CDR2 is YYNGEE. CDR3 length equals 15 residues. V lost 0 bases, J lost 8 bases, and 8 bases stayed unmatched.

The chain combines TRBV9 with TRBJ1-6; TRBD1 is a possible D gene (5 bases). Germline V lookup: CDR1 SGDLS, CDR2 YYNGEE. V lost 4 bases and J lost 10, with 15 bases in between. The CDR3 contains 14 residues. For the CDR3, the DNA is TGTGCCAGCAGCCAGGGCTTCCTAGGCTCACCCCTCCACTTT. Translation: CASSQGFLGSPLHF.

The CDR3 sequence is CASSSPGQGAYNEQFF. The DNA for the CDR3 is TGTGCCAGCAGTTCCCCGGGACAGGGGGCTTACAATGAGCAGTTCTTC. This chain connects TRBV3-1 (or the pseudogene TRBV3-2) to TRBJ2-1; the match to TRBD1 covers 12 bases. Germline V lookup: CDR1 LGHDT, CDR2 YNNKEL (reference sequence). Unmatched junction bases numbered 7, after V lost 6 bases and J lost 4 bases. The CDR3 runs to 16 residues.

Regarding this clone: The sample holds other DNA sequences that translate to the same CDR3. The chain's CDR3 is CASSLTSGYEQYF. The CDR3 DNA is TGTGCCAGCAGTTTAACTTCTGGCTACGAGCAGTACTTC. The chain combines TRBV27 with TRBJ2-7, with D unclear. Per the germline V gene, CDR1 is MNHEY and CDR2 is SMNVEV (reference sequence). This CDR3 region has 13 residues. Trimming pared 2 bases from V and 3 bases from J, leaving 8 bases between.

The chain combines TRBV19 with TRBJ2-6; 9 positions agree with TRBD1. CDR1 is LNHDA and CDR2 is SQIVND in the germline V gene (reference sequence). The CDR3 has 18 amino acids. V lost 8 bases to trimming and J lost 2 bases; unmatched junction nucleotides: 13. The CDR3: CASQSTGTGFTGANVLTF. DNA for the CDR3: TGTGCCAGTCAGAGCACCGGGACAGGGTTCACTGGGGCCAACGTCCTGACTTTC.

The chain has TRBV7-9 and TRBJ2-7, with D possibly matching TRBD1 (6 bases). Germline V gene sequence: CDR1 SEHNR, CDR2 FQNEAQ (reference sequence). CDR3 length: 14 residues. Trimming took off 4 bases at V and 5 bases at J, with 15 bases between the two ends. The CDR3 loop reads CASSYFGDTHEQYF. In nucleotides, the CDR3 is TGTGCCAGCAGCTATTTCGGGGACACGCACGAGCAGTACTTC.

The CDR3 loop is CASSLGGINYGYTF. The CDR3 DNA reads as TGTGCCAGCAGTTTGGGAGGGATCAACTATGGCTACACCTTC. V gene TRBV28 combines with J gene TRBJ1-2; no definite D call. Germline-derived CDR1 and CDR2 are MDHEN and SYDVKM. This CDR3 has 14 residues. The V end lost 3 bases, the J end lost 2 bases, and 10 bases lay between the germline ends.

The rearrangement links TRBV18 to TRBJ1-6; D unresolved. Germline-derived CDR1 and CDR2 are KGHSH and LQKENI. This CDR3 comprises 17 residues. Deletions cut 0 bases from V and 0 bases from J, with 9 bases between. The CDR3 region is CASSPPRGSSYNSPLHF. CDR3 DNA sequence: TGTGCCAGCTCACCACCGAGAGGTAGCTCCTATAATTCACCCCTCCACTTT.

This chain links TRBV10-2 with TRBJ1-3; a possible D gene is TRBD1 (6 bases). Germline CDR1 is WSHSY and CDR2 is SAAADI. The CDR3 is made up of 15 amino acids. V was shortened by 0 bases and J by 2 bases, with 8 bases between the two germline ends. This CDR3 reads CASSESAGAGNTIYF. CDR3 coding DNA: TGCGCCAGCAGTGAGTCTGCAGGGGCTGGAAACACCATATATTTT.

This clone showed up just a few times. The rearrangement links TRBV2 to TRBJ1-2, with TRBD1 identical over 9 bases. The CDR3 consists of 14 residues. The V and J ends lost 3 bases and 7 bases, in that order; junction bases with no gene match: 6. The germline V gene has CDR1 SNHLY and CDR2 FYNNEI. The CDR3: CASSDGQGRGGYTF. CDR3 nucleotide sequence: TGTGCCAGCAGTGACGGACAGGGGAGAGGTGGCTACACCTTC.

The J gene is TRBJ2-1, the V gene TRBV6-5, with D perhaps matching TRBD2 (6 bases). CDR3 length: 14 residues. CDR1 and CDR2 (germline): MNHEY, SVGAGI. Trimming pared 6 bases from V and 9 bases from J, leaving 18 bases between. Here the CDR3 reads CASSPPLGTGEQFF. Written as DNA, the CDR3 is TGTGCCAGCAGCCCACCGCTAGGGACTGGTGAGCAGTTCTTC.

The chain recombines TRBV28 with TRBJ2-3; TRBD2 is a possible D gene (5 bases). The CDR3 is made up of 15 amino acids. Trimming removed 4 bases from V and 2 bases from J, with 13 bases in between. The germline gives CDR1 MDHEN, CDR2 SYDVKM. DNA of the CDR3: TGTGCCAGCAGTTCATATTTAGCGACCACAGATACGCAGTATTTT. Encoded protein: CASSSYLATTDTQYF. The full variable domain, rest sourced from reference TRBV28 and TRBJ2-3, is DVKVTQSSRYLVKRTGEKVFLECVQDMDHENMFWYRQDPGLGLRLIYFSYDVKMKEKGDIPEGYSVSREKKERFSLILESASTNQTSMYLCASSSYLATTDTQYFGPGTRLTVL.

The rearrangement joins TRBV27 to TRBJ2-3, with D perhaps TRBD2 (6 bases). Trimming shortened V by 5 bases and J by 1 base, and 19 bases separated the two germline ends. Germline values: CDR1 MNHEY, CDR2 SMNVEV (reference sequence). This CDR3 region has 17 residues. In nucleotides, the CDR3 is TGTGCCAGCAGTATCCTCGTGGGCGGGGCGCGCACAGATACGCAGTATTTT. This gives the protein CASSILVGGARTDTQYF.

The genes are TRBV5-4 and TRBJ1-2; TRBD1 aligns across 7 bases. With V trimmed by 0 bases and J by 4 bases, 3 bases remained unmatched. Germline loops: CDR1 SGHNT, CDR2 YYREEE (reference sequence). The CDR3 has 14 residues. The CDR3 DNA is TGTGCCAGCAGCTTGGGAGGGACAGTCTATGGCTACACCTTC. This translates into CASSLGGTVYGYTF.

The chain couples TRBV18 to TRBJ2-1; TRBD2 agrees at 11 bases. This CDR3 has 16 amino acids. CDR1 is KGHSH and CDR2 is LQKENI in the germline V gene. J lost 7 bases, V lost 2 bases, and 7 bases had no gene match. The CDR3: CASSPGGTSGINEQFF. DNA for the CDR3: TGTGCCAGCTCACCAGGTGGGACTAGCGGAATAAATGAGCAGTTCTTC.

The chain uses TRBV12-5 and TRBJ1-2, with D hard to call. V was clipped by 7 bases and J by 14 bases, with 20 bases between them. This CDR3 region has 12 residues. CDR1 and CDR2 from the germline V gene are LGHNT and FRNRAP. The CDR3 DNA reads as TGTGCTAGTGCCTCGGAGTACCCTATGCTAACCTTC. Encoded protein: CASASEYPMLTF.

The chain employs TRBV5-1 and TRBJ2-7, with 7 bases that match TRBD1. CDR3 length: 14 amino acids. V shed 2 bases and J 2 bases; nucleotides not matched to a gene: 4. Germline loops: CDR1 SGHRS, CDR2 YFSETQ. DNA for the CDR3: TGCGCCAGCAGCTTTACAGGACAGGCCTACGAGCAGTACTTC. Protein: CASSFTGQAYEQYF.

V usage is TRBV21-1 and J usage is TRBJ2-7; the tabulated D call, TRBD2, remains unverified against the DNA. TRBV21-1 corresponds to a pseudogene. The CDR3 runs to 14 residues. In DNA, the CDR3 is TGTGCCAGCAGCAAAGATCGTCAATCGGAGGAGCAGTACTTC. Protein: CASSKDRQSEEQYF.